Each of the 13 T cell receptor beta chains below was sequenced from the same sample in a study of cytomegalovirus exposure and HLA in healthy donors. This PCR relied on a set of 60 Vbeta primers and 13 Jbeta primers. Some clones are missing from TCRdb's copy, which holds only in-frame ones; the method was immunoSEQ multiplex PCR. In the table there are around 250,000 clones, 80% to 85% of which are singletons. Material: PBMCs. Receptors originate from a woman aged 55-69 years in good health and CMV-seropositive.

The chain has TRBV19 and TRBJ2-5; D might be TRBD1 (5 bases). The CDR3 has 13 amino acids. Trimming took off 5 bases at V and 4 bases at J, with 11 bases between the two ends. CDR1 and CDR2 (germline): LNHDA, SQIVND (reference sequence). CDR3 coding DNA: TGTGCCAGTAGTCAGGGATGGGGAGAGACCCAGTACTTC. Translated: CASSQGWGETQYF.

CDR3 amino acids: CASSPWTGNTGELFF. The CDR3, as DNA: TGTGCCAGTAGTCCGTGGACAGGGAACACCGGGGAGCTGTTTTTT. V usage is TRBV19 and J usage is TRBJ2-2, with 7 bases fitting TRBD1. The CDR3 has 15 residues. CDR1 LNHDA and CDR2 SQIVND come from the germline V gene (reference sequence). With V trimmed by 5 bases and J by 1 base, 4 bases remained unmatched.

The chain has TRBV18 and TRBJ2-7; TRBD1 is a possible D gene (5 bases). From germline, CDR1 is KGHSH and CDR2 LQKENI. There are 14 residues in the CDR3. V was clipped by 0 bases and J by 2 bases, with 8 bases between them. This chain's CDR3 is CASSPPDRAYEQYF. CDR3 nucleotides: TGTGCCAGCTCACCACCCGACAGAGCCTACGAGCAGTACTTC.

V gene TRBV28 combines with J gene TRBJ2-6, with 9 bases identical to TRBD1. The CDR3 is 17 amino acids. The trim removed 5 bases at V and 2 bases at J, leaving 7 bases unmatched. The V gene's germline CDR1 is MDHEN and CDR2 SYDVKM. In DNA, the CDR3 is TGTGCCAGCAGTATCCCCGGGACAGGGCCTGGGGCCAACGTCCTGACTTTC. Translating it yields CASSIPGTGPGANVLTF.

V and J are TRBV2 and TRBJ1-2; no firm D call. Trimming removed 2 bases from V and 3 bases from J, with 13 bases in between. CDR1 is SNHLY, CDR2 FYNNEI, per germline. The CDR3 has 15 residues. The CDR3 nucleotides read TGTGCCAGCAGTGAAACCGGGAGCACTCACTATGGCTACACCTTC. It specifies CASSETGSTHYGYTF.

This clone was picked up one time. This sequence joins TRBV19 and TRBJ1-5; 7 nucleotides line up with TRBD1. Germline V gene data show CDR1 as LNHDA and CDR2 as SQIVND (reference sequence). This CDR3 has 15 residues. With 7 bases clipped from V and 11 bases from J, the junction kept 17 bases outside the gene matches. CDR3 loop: CASTVAGPGGQSQHF. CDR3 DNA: TGTGCCAGTACCGTGGCAGGCCCCGGGGGACAGTCCCAGCATTTT.

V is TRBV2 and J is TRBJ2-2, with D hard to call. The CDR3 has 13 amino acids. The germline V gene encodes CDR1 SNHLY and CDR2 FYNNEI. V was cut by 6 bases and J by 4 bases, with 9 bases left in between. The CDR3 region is CASRVESTGELFF. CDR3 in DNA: TGTGCCAGCAGAGTAGAGTCCACCGGGGAGCTGTTTTTT.

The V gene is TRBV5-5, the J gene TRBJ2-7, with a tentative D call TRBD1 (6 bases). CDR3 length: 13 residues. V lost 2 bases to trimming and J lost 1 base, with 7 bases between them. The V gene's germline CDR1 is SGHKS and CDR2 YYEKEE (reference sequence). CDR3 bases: TGTGCCAGCAGCTTTCAGGGGTCCTACGAGCAGTACTTC. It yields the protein CASSFQGSYEQYF.

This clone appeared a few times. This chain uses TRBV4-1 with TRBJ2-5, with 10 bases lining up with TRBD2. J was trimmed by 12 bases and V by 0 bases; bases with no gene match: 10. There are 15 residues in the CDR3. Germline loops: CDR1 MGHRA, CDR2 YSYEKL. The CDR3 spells CASSQEGRLAGVKYF. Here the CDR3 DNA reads TGCGCCAGCAGCCAAGAGGGAAGGCTAGCGGGAGTAAAGTACTTC.

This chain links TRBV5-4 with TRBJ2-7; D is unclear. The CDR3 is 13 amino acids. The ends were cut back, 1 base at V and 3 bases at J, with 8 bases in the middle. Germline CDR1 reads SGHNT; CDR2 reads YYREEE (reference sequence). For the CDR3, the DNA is TGTGCCAGCAGCTTGACCTCTAACTACGAGCAGTACTTC. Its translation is CASSLTSNYEQYF.

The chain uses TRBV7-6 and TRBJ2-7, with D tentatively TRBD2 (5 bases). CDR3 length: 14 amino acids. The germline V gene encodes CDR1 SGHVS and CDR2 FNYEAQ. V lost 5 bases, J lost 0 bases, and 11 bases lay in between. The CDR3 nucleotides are TGTGCCAGCAGCCCCCGGGAAATCTCCTACGAGCAGTACTTC. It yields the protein CASSPREISYEQYF.

This CDR3 is CASSLAVRGHTEAFF. The CDR3 DNA follows: TGCGCCAGCAGCTTGGCCGTCAGGGGGCACACTGAAGCTTTCTTT. This chain uses TRBV5-1 with TRBJ1-1; 8 positions agree with TRBD1. Per the germline V gene, CDR1 is SGHRS and CDR2 is YFSETQ. CDR3 length: 15 residues. V was pared by 0 bases and J by 3 bases, with 4 bases of the junction left unmatched.

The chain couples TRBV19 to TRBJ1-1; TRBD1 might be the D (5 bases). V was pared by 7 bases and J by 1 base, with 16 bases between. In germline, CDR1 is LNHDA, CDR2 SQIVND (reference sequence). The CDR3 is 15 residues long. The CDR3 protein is CASTPDSRKNTEAFF. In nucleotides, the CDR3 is TGTGCCAGTACCCCCGACAGTCGTAAGAACACTGAAGCTTTCTTT.